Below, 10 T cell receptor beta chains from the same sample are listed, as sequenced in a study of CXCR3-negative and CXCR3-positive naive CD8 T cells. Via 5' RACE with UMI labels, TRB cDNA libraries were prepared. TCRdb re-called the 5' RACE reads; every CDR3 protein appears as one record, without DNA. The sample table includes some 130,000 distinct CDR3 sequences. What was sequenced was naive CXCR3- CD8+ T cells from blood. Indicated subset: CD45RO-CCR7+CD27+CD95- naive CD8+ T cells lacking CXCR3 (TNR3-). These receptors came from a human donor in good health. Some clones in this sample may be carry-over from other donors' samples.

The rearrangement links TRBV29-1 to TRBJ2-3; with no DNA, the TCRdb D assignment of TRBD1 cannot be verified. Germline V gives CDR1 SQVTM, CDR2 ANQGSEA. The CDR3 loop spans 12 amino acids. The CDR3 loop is CSVRDRTDTQYF.

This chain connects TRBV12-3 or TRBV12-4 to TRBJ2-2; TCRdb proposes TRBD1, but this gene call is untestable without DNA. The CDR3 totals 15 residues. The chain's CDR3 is CASSPMGGYTGELFF.

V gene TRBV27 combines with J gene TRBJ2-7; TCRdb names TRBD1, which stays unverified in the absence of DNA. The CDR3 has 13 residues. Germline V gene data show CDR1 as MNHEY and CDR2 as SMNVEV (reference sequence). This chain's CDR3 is CASSPEVYYEQYF.

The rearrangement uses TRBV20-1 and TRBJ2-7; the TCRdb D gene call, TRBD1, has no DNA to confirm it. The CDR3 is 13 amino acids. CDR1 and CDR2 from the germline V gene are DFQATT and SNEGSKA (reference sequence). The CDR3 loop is CSARPTATYEQYF.

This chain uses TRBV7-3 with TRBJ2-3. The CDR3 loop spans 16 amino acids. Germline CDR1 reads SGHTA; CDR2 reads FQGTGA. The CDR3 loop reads CASSLTVSTSTDTQYF.

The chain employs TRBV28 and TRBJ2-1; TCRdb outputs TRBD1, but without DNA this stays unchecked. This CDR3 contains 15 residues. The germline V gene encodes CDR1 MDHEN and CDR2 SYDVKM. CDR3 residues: CASSVGSSGDNEQFF.

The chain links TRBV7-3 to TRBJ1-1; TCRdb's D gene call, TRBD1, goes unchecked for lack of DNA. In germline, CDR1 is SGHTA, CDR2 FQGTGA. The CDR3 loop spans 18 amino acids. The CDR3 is CASSLTPGRTDMNTEAFF.

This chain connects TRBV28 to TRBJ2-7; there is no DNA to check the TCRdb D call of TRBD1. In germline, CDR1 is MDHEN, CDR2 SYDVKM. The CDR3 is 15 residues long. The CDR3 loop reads CASSLPGQVPYEQYF. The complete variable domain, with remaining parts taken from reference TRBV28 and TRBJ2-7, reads DVKVTQSSRYLVKRTGEKVFLECVQDMDHENMFWYRQDPGLGLRLIYFSYDVKMKEKGDIPEGYSVSREKKERFSLILESASTNQTSMYLCASSLPGQVPYEQYFGPGTRLTVT.

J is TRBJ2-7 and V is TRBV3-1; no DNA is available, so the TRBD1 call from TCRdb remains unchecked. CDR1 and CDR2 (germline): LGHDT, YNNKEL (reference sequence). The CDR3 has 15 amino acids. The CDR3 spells CASSQAGQGSYEQYF.

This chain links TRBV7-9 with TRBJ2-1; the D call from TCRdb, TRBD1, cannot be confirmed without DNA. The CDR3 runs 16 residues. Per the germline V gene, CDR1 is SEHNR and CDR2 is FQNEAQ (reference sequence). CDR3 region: CASSLGGGTAYNEQFF.